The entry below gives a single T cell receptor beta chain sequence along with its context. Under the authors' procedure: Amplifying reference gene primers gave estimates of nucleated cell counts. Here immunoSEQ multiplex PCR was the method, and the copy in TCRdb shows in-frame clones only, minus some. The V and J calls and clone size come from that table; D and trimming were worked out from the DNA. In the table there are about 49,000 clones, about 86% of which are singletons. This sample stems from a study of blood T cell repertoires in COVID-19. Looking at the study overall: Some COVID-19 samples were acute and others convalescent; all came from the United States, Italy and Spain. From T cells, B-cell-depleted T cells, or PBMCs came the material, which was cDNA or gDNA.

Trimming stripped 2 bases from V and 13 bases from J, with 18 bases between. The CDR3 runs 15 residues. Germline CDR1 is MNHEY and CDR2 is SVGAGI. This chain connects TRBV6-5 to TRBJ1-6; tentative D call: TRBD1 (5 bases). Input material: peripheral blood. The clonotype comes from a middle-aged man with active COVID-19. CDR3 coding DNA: TGTGCCAGCAGTTACCGGGGGGTCTCCGAGTCCCCCCTCCACTTT. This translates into CASSYRGVSESPLHF.